This T cell receptor (beta chain) was sequenced for a study of cytomegalovirus exposure and HLA in healthy donors (dated by TCRdb to about 2017). In terms of the full investigation: An earlier analysis of several hundred of the donors reported approximately 290 Gb of sequence data and roughly 110 million unique TCR beta sequences from approximately 180 million T cells. The study combined high-throughput TCR immunosequencing, statistical association of individual TCRs with disease status, and machine learning to predict cytomegalovirus infection status. Around 330 gigabases of sequencing data and around 85 million unique TCR sequences made up an early release that covered approximately 700 HLA-typed donors. A separate validation cohort of 90 to 150 different subjects was used in addition to the approximately 670-subject first cohort. The number of typed donors differed by locus: about 620-640 for A, B, C, DRB1 and DQB1; some 500 for DQA1; some 590 for DPA1; and some 430 for DPB1. A later analysis re-examined previously published TCR beta repertoires from several hundred donors and added high-resolution HLA genotyping to investigate patterns of TCR occurrence. In an earlier analysis of 500 to 650 of the donors, high-throughput TCR beta sequencing was used to judge whether each TCR beta V gene segment behaved as functional or pseudogenic. Both class I and class II loci were covered by HLA typing, at four-digit resolution. Of the approximately 400 genotyped donors, around 81% fell in the genetic ancestry cluster associated with self-reported Caucasian donors. The aim of the study was to test whether cataloging public T cell receptors could identify signatures of past pathogen exposure. Every repertoire in the discovery cohort had been generated on one and the same sequencing platform. Roughly five DR-DQ haplotypes were handled as single units for association and clustering, since linkage in the cohort was strong. Genome-wide SNP genotypes for about 65% of the roughly 670 donors were used in a later genetic analysis, which treated that subset as a discovery cohort. The T cell repertoires of about 700 subjects were profiled by immunosequencing and related to cytomegalovirus serostatus. Alongside the repertoire data, information on donor age, sex, ethnicity and CMV serostatus was compiled. Across 300 to 500 genotyped donors of the cohort, an average of about 240,000 unique TCR beta nucleotide sequences per donor were sequenced, and around 19% of those sequences were non-productive. Rather than drawing on any new phenotypic data, the later analysis identified candidate immune exposures from TCR beta sequences and the way those sequences occurred across donors.

In total, about 650 healthy bone marrow donors made up the cohort. At the time of sampling, every cohort member was nominally healthy, though immune exposures that went unrecorded were likely present. The donor tested CMV seronegative and was one of the 352 seronegative cohort members. Every donor gave a peripheral blood sample, and the peripheral blood mononuclear cells from that sample were used for TCR beta sequencing. The Qiagen DNeasy Blood Extraction Kit was used to extract genomic DNA from the blood cell samples. The library came from the immunoSEQ multiplex PCR assay. The multiplex PCR relied on a mix of 60 forward primers for TCR Vbeta segments and 13 reverse primers for TCR Jbeta segments. Amplification of the CDR3 region of rearranged TCR beta genes was performed with a multiplex PCR assay on genomic DNA. On the Illumina HiSeq System, the amplified TCR beta libraries were sequenced as 87-base-pair reads. For the original study's pipeline: A later analysis tallied around 87 million unique TCR beta chains across the roughly 610 repertoires, and about 12 million of those chains were shared by two or more donors. A nearest-neighbor algorithm error-corrected the raw reads and collapsed the reads into unique sequences, merging closely related sequences to remove PCR and sequencing errors. CDR3 sequences were aligned to IMGT reference sequences to assign V, D and J gene segments. For a sequence to be retained, a match of at least six nucleotides was required to both a V gene segment and a J gene segment. A rearrangement counted as productive if the CDR3 had no stop codons and remained in frame with V and J, and every other rearrangement counted as non-productive. CDR3 was defined according to IMGT convention as the region running from the second conserved V-encoded cysteine to the conserved J-encoded phenylalanine. In an earlier analysis of roughly 610 of the donors, sequences lacking an unambiguous match to a single V gene segment were excluded. An earlier analysis of almost 600 of the donors classified V segments as functional when productive rearrangements were above 56.7% and as segregating when the standard deviation between donors was above 5%. A statistical classification framework was developed to diagnose cytomegalovirus status using the catalog of TCR beta chain sequences. A later analysis assigned V and J genes by comparing TCR nucleotide sequences with IMGT/GENE-DB human TR gene sequences. In a later analysis, CDR3 sequences and most-parsimonious VDJ recombination scenarios were assigned using the TCRdist pipeline. In a later analysis, each TCR beta chain was defined by its CDR3 amino acid sequence together with its V-gene family, and reads lacking a unique V-gene family were excluded. As a way to deal with suspected cross-contamination and a sequencing artifact, a later analysis dropped 592 nucleotide sequences that were highly shared and had low generation probability. In a later analysis, a clonal expansion index for each public chain was calculated from normalized within-repertoire ranks of inferred template counts. Generation probabilities in a later analysis came from a VDJ recombination model fitted to out-of-frame rearrangements, and those results were checked against IGoR. In a later analysis, TCR-TCR, TCR-HLA and TCR-CMV co-occurrence was scored with hypergeometric tests, and a repertoire-size bias correction was applied to TCR pairs. To estimate false discovery rates, a later analysis permuted the HLA or CMV assignments 20 times. In a later analysis, co-occurring TCRs were grouped using DBSCAN, and TCRdist sequence similarity was added for clustering within HLA-allele-positive subsets. Repertoires with fewer than 30,000 or more than 120,000 public chains were left out of co-occurrence clustering, as were a handful of repertoires with anomalous nucleotide sharing. TCRdb stores this immuneACCESS table with in-frame sequences only. Part of the clones is absent; in the studies checked, under half of the shortfall reflects unresolved V genes, and no reason is known for the rest. V and J calls and clone size are given by that table; D and trimming were obtained from the DNA. The sample table contains 160,000 or so clones; only one count was recorded for 75% to 90% of them. The top ten clonotypes cover roughly 1.5% of the sample.

What the research found in general, with its limitations: HLA typing was unavailable for some donors at each locus, so association tests used only the typed subset. In an earlier analysis of several hundred of the donors, most TCR beta V segments were observed in productive rearrangements about 90% or about 30% of the time, broadly matching IMGT annotations. Specific HLA alleles were associated with 16,951 TCR beta sequences at a false discovery rate of 0.05 in a later analysis. A total of about 150 TCR beta chains were listed by the study as associated with cytomegalovirus. A later analysis found that TCR association rates varied across HLA loci, with DRB1 alleles showing the most associated TCRs and HLA-C alleles the fewest. According to the authors, the approach could potentially be generalized to other disease states and immunological phenotypes. Across donors, most TCR sequences were observed very rarely, whereas some public TCRs were present in many individuals. According to a later genetic analysis, donors in an Asian-associated ancestry cluster had fewer N-insertions in productive TCRs than the approximately 690-donor mean. An association between a missense DCLRE1C variant and V-gene and J-gene trimming of TCR beta chains was found in a later genetic analysis and replicated in an independent cohort. The classifier was reported to diagnose cytomegalovirus status with high specificity and sensitivity in both the original and validation cohorts. Immune exposure information for the cohort was limited to CMV serostatus. A group of highly shared sequence variants was considered likely to be a technical artifact of the sequencing pipeline. When HLA alleles, especially DR and DQ, strongly co-occurred, attributing TCR associations to individual alleles was difficult. Roughly uniform sequencing depth across donors was assumed in presence/absence analyses, although this assumption may not hold. This cohort had only TCR beta chains sequenced, and the lack of alpha or paired-chain data limited which features could be detected. Linkage disequilibrium might explain the correlated functional status among segregating V segments, but an unknown experimental factor could not be ruled out. A few of the identified cytomegalovirus-associated TCR beta chains were confirmed in vitro to be specific for cytomegalovirus antigens. A later analysis found that most CMV-associated TCR beta chains appeared HLA-restricted, with HLA associations seemingly driven largely by CMV exposure. A further reported finding was that TCR beta sequences accurately predicted the HLA-A and HLA-B alleles for most subjects in the first cohort. In a later analysis, HLA-associated TCR beta chains were found to be more clonally expanded and to have lower generation probabilities than equally common non-associated chains. According to a later analysis, parvovirus B19, influenza, CMV and Epstein-Barr virus appeared linked to several top co-occurrence clusters. Because counts were too low, roughly 16 rarely observed V segments, including chromosome 9 orphons, were left out of the earlier analysis of 500 to 650 of the donors.

On this clone: The antigen it binds to is not known. No clone much larger than this one lies a single base away; base qualities are absent.

This clonotype was obtained from a woman younger than 30 in good health and CMV-seronegative. The sequencing sample was made of PBMCs.

This receptor carries the CDR3 CASSTGTGADTQYF. Read as DNA, the sequence is TGCGCCAGCAGCACTGGGACGGGGGCAGATACGCAGTATTTT. Recombination connected TRBV5-1 to TRBJ2-3, and perhaps TRBD2 as D gene, on 6 matching bases. The trim is 4 bases for V and 4 bases for J, with a gap of 13 bases between the germline ends. Per the germline V gene, SGHRS is the CDR1 and YFSETQ is the CDR2. The CDR3 goes from the cysteine to the phenylalanine over 14 residues. Just the 42-base CDR3 DNA is kept, in frame starting at base 1.